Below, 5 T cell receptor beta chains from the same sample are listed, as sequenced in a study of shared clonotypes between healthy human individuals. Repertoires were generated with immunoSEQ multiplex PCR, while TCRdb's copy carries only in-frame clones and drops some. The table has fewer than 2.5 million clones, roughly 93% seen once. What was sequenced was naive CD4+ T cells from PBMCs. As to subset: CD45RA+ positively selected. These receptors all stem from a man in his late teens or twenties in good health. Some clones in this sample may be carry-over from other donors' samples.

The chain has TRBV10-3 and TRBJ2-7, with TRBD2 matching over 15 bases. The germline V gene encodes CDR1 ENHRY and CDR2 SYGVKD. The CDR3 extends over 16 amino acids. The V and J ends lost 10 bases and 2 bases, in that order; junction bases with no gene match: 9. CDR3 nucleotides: TGTGCCACCCAACCGGGACTAGCGGGAGGACCCTACGAGCAGTACTTC. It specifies CATQPGLAGGPYEQYF.

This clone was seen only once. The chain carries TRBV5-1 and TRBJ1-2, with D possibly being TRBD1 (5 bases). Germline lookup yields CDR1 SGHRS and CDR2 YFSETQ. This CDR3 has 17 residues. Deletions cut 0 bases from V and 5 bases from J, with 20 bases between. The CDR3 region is CASSLGPGGPRGYGYTF. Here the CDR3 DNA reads TGCGCCAGCAGCTTGGGACCGGGCGGGCCTCGGGGGTATGGCTACACCTTC.

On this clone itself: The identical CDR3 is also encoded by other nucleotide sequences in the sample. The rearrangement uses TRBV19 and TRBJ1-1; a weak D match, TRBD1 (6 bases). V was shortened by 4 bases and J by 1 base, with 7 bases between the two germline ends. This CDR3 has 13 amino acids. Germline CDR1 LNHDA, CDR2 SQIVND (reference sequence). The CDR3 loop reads CASSRTANTEAFF. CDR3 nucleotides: TGTGCCAGTAGTAGGACAGCGAACACTGAAGCTTTCTTT. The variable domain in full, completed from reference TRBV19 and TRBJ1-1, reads DGGITQSPKYLFRKEGQNVTLSCEQNLNHDAMYWYRQDPGQGLRLIYYSQIVNDFQKGDIAEGYSVSREKKESFPLTVTSAQKNPTAFYLCASSRTANTEAFFGQGTRLTVV.

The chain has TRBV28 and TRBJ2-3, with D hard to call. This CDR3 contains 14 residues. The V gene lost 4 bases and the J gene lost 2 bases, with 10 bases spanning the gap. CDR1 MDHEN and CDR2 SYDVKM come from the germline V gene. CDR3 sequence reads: CASSSFSITDTQYF. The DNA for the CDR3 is TGTGCCAGCAGTTCGTTCTCTATCACAGATACGCAGTATTTT.

The CDR3 DNA sequence: TGTGCCAGCAGCTCCATTTCCCGGGTCCGGCGGGGGGAGTCGTATTTT. It codes for CASSSISRVRRGESYF. The J gene is TRBJ2-3, the V gene TRBV11-2, with 8 bases aligning to TRBD2. V was clipped by 4 bases and J by 14 bases; unmatched bases: 20. Germline-derived CDR1 and CDR2 are SGHAT and FQNNGV. The CDR3 length is 16 residues.